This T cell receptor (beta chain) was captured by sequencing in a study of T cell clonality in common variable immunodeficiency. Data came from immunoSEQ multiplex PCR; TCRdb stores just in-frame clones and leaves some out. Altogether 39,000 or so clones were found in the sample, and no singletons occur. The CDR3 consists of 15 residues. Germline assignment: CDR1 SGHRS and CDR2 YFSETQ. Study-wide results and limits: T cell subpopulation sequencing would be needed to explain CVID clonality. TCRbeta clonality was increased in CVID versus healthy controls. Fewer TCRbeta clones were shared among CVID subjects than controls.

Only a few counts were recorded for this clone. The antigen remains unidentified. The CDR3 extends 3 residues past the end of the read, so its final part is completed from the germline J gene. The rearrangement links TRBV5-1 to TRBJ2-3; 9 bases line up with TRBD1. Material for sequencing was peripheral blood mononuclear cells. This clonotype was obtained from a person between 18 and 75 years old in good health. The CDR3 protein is CASSETQVGQGPQYF. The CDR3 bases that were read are TGCGCCAGCAGCGAAACCCAGGTGGGACAGGGACCG.